The table lists the clone carrying this T cell receptor beta chain with a few counts. Its antigen is as yet unknown. J lost 0 bases, V lost 5 bases, and 10 bases had no gene match. CDR1 is LGHDT and CDR2 is YNNKEL in the germline V gene (reference sequence). This CDR3 is built from 18 residues. This sample's time point: pre-sensitization, week 0. Treatment of the sample: therapeutic diphenylcyclopropenone sensitization with weekly scalp DPC. Alopecia patients deemed DPC-suitable, aged 18 to 70, excluding pregnancy. The library tagged each cDNA molecule with unique molecular identifiers. One entry per CDR3 protein results from TCRdb running MiXCR on the RACE reads. The table has a few hundred thousand distinct CDR3 sequences, approximately 5.8% seen once. This specimen comes from a study of human T cells and chemical hapten exposure. Study-wide background: Donors were sensitized with 2% DPC on the upper inner arm.

Whole-study findings and limits: Expanded TCR sets contained significantly more large CDR3 similarity clusters than controls.

The rearrangement uses TRBV3-1 and TRBJ1-2; 12 positions agree with TRBD1. Source: whole blood, taken in connection with sensitization to the hapten diphenylcyclopropenone (DPC). The clonotype originates from a woman younger than 30 with alopecia areata. Some clones in this sample may be carry-over from other donors' samples. The CDR3 sequence: CASSLAGTGGFANYGYTF. CDR3 coding DNA: TGTGCCAGCAGCTTAGCCGGGACAGGGGGCTTCGCTAACTATGGCTACACCTTC.